Shown below are 20 T cell receptor beta chains from a single sample sequenced in a study of technical replicates of blood from a handful of donors. Using immunoSEQ multiplex PCR, the repertoire was profiled, and TCRdb retains in-frame clones only, with some absent. The data show around 83,000 clones, with about nine tenths seen just once and 0.3% to 0.45% held by the top ten. The sequenced sample was T cells isolated from PBMCs. The receptors originated from a human donor in good health. Some clones in this sample may be carry-over from other donors' samples.

The CDR3 here is CAWSVRRGQGQSNQPQHF. The CDR3 DNA reads as TGTGCCTGGAGTGTACGGAGGGGACAGGGCCAGAGCAATCAGCCCCAGCATTTT. The gene calls are TRBV30 and TRBJ1-5; 9 bases fit TRBD1. J gave up 1 base and V 0 bases, and 10 bases lay outside the gene matches. Germline V gives CDR1 GTSNPN, CDR2 SVGIG (reference sequence). This CDR3 has 18 amino acids.

The chain has TRBV19 and TRBJ2-1; D may be TRBD1 (5 bases). V gave up 4 bases and J gave up 8 bases, with 15 bases separating them. Germline V lookup: CDR1 LNHDA, CDR2 SQIVND (reference sequence). CDR3 length: 14 amino acids. The CDR3, as DNA: TGTGCCAGTAGTAGCCCAGAAACAGGCTATGAGCAGTTCTTC. This gives the protein CASSSPETGYEQFF.

The rearrangement links TRBV6-5 to TRBJ2-3; D might be TRBD2 (6 bases). V shed 11 bases and J shed 8 bases, with 26 bases lying between them. CDR1 is MNHEY and CDR2 is SVGAGI in the germline V gene. The CDR3 runs 15 residues. The CDR3 coding sequence is TGTGCCGCCCACCAAGCAGGAGGGCCACCAGGTACGCAGTATTTT. As protein: CAAHQAGGPPGTQYF.

The chain links TRBV21-1 to TRBJ2-2; the D call in the table, TRBD1, was not verified against the DNA. TRBV21-1 constitutes a pseudogene. The length of the CDR3 is 17 residues. The CDR3 DNA reads TGTGCCAGCAGCAAAAGCAGGAAGTGCAAGGACACCGGGGAGCTGTTTTTT. Its translation is CASSKSRKCKDTGELFF.

This rearrangement joins TRBV10-1 to TRBJ2-2, with D perhaps TRBD1 (5 bases). The CDR3 covers 12 residues. Trimming stripped 6 bases from V and 7 bases from J, with 9 bases between. Germline CDR1 WNHNN, CDR2 SYGVQD (reference sequence). The CDR3 region is CASSAGFGELFF. For the CDR3, the DNA is TGCGCCAGCAGCGCAGGGTTCGGGGAGCTGTTTTTT.

This clone was recorded only once. The genes are TRBV6-7 and TRBJ2-1; D possibly corresponds to TRBD2 (6 bases). TRBV6-7 is labeled an ORF, and its function is uncertain. V was trimmed by 0 bases and J by 0 bases, leaving 15 bases between them. There are 18 residues in the CDR3. CDR3 in DNA: TGTGCCAGCAGTTACTCGAGCCCTAGCGATAGCTCCTACAATGAGCAGTTCTTC. Translation: CASSYSSPSDSSYNEQFF.

The V and J genes are TRBV28 and TRBJ2-7; 9 bases map to TRBD2. Germline V CDR1 and CDR2: MDHEN, SYDVKM. This CDR3 spans 14 amino acids. V shed 4 bases, J shed 3 bases, and the junction held 4 bases outside the gene matches. CDR3 sequence reads: CASSWASGDYEQYF. In nucleotides, the CDR3 is TGTGCCAGCAGTTGGGCTAGCGGGGACTACGAGCAGTACTTC.

The J gene is TRBJ1-2, the V gene TRBV27; the D gene is possibly TRBD1 (5 bases). Germline loops: CDR1 MNHEY, CDR2 SMNVEV (reference sequence). This CDR3 spans 13 amino acids. V was trimmed by 7 bases and J by 5 bases, leaving 14 bases between them. DNA for the CDR3: TGTGCCAGCACTCTGGCAGGGCCTTATGGCTACACCTTC. It encodes CASTLAGPYGYTF.

The count of this clone is one. The chain joins TRBV7-3 to TRBJ2-3, with 9 bases lining up with TRBD1. The CDR3 has 14 amino acids. After removal of 5 bases from V and 4 bases from J, the junction contained 4 bases not matched to a gene. Germline CDR1 reads SGHTA; CDR2 reads FQGTGA. The CDR3 coding sequence is TGTGCCAGCAGCCCAGGGACAGGGCCAGATACGCAGTATTTT. Translated: CASSPGTGPDTQYF.

This chain connects TRBV6-5 to TRBJ2-3; D is ambiguous. V dropped 7 bases and J dropped 5 bases, with 4 bases sitting between them. This CDR3 is built from 10 residues. The germline V gene has CDR1 MNHEY and CDR2 SVGAGI. In nucleotides, the CDR3 is TGTGCCAGCACGGGAGATACGCAGTATTTT. This sequence encodes CASTGDTQYF.

The chain recombines TRBV9 with TRBJ2-7; 12 bases are a match to TRBD2. This CDR3 comprises 16 residues. CDR1 and CDR2 (germline): SGDLS, YYNGEE. Trimming at V came to 7 bases and at J to 7 bases, leaving 15 bases not matched to a gene. CDR3 nucleotide sequence: TGTGCCAGCGCAACCACCGGGGCTAGCGGGAGGGGAGAGCAGTACTTC. Translating gives CASATTGASGRGEQYF.

J is TRBJ1-3 and V is TRBV6-1; TRBD1 aligns across 11 bases. This CDR3 has 18 amino acids. In germline, CDR1 is MNHNS, CDR2 SASEGT. V trimming: 3 bases; J trimming: 0 bases; junction bases outside the gene matches: 7. CDR3 nucleotide sequence: TGTGCCAGCAGTGAGGGGACAGGGGGTGCGAACTCTGGAAACACCATATATTTT. Its protein is CASSEGTGGANSGNTIYF.

In the case of this clone: Germline and junction disagree at one end, which may indicate a read error. The chain uses TRBV10-2 and TRBJ1-2; possibly TRBD1 for D (5 bases). The CDR3 consists of 13 residues. Germline V gene sequence: CDR1 WSHSY, CDR2 SAAADI. CDR3 coding DNA: TGCGCCAGCGGGGAGGGACGACTTTATGGCTGCACCTTC. Translated: CASGEGRLYGCTF.

This chain connects TRBV28 to TRBJ2-1; 9 bases are a match to TRBD2. CDR1 is MDHEN and CDR2 is SYDVKM in the germline V gene. V lost 3 bases and J lost 7; bases outside the gene matches: 7. This CDR3 contains 15 residues. Written as DNA, the CDR3 is TGTGCCAGCAGTTTTGCGGGAGGGCCTAGAAATGAGCAGTTCTTC. Translated, it gives CASSFAGGPRNEQFF. The full variable domain, in which reference TRBV28 and TRBJ2-1 provide the parts outside the CDR3, is DVKVTQSSRYLVKRTGEKVFLECVQDMDHENMFWYRQDPGLGLRLIYFSYDVKMKEKGDIPEGYSVSREKKERFSLILESASTNQTSMYLCASSFAGGPRNEQFFGPGTRLTVL.

The chain links TRBV30 to TRBJ2-7; D may be TRBD1 (5 bases). Germline-derived CDR1 and CDR2 are GTSNPN and SVGIG (reference sequence). The CDR3 consists of 12 residues. Trimming stripped 0 bases from V and 2 bases from J, with 5 bases between. As DNA, the CDR3 is TGTGCCTGGAGTGTAGGGGCCTACGAGCAGTACTTC. The encoded protein is CAWSVGAYEQYF.

The V call is TRBV19, the J call TRBJ1-3; TRBD1 might be the D (6 bases). Per the germline V gene, CDR1 is LNHDA and CDR2 is SQIVND (reference sequence). V lost 8 bases to trimming and J lost 0 bases, with 8 bases between them. CDR3 size: 13 residues. As DNA, the CDR3 is TGTGCCAGTGCACAGGGCTCTGGAAACACCATATATTTT. It encodes CASAQGSGNTIYF.

The V call is TRBV9, the J call TRBJ1-2, with D possibly being TRBD1 (6 bases). Deletions cut 0 bases from V and 3 bases from J, with 18 bases between. This CDR3 is built from 17 residues. Per the germline V gene, CDR1 is SGDLS and CDR2 is YYNGEE. CDR3 sequence (DNA): TGTGCCAGCAGCGTAGGCCAGCGGGGGGCAGGGGACTATGGCTACACCTTC. It codes for CASSVGQRGAGDYGYTF.

This CDR3 reads CASRQTGPNYGYTF. DNA for the CDR3: TGTGCCAGCAGGCAGACAGGGCCCAACTATGGCTACACCTTC. The chain uses TRBV6-1 and TRBJ1-2; 7 nucleotides agree with TRBD1. With 6 bases clipped from V and 2 bases from J, the junction kept 6 bases outside the gene matches. Germline V lookup: CDR1 MNHNS, CDR2 SASEGT. The CDR3 runs to 14 residues.

The gene calls are TRBV28 and TRBJ2-4, with a possible D match to TRBD1 (6 bases). The V gene's germline CDR1 is MDHEN and CDR2 SYDVKM. CDR3 size: 13 residues. V lost 3 bases to trimming and J lost 6 bases, with 9 bases between them. CDR3 residues: CASSLIGGNIQYF. The CDR3, as DNA: TGTGCCAGCAGTTTGATAGGGGGAAACATTCAGTACTTC.

The chain links TRBV7-8 to TRBJ2-1, with 16 nucleotides matching TRBD2. V trimming: 4 bases; J trimming: 10 bases; junction bases outside the gene matches: 10. The length of the CDR3 is 17 residues. The germline CDR1 and CDR2 sequences are SGHVS and FQNEAQ. CDR3: CASSYPGLAGGPGEQFF. The CDR3 DNA reads as TGTGCCAGCAGCTACCCGGGACTAGCGGGAGGGCCGGGGGAGCAGTTCTTC.